This T cell receptor (beta chain) originates from a study of shared clonotypes between healthy human individuals. Study-level results: Against clonotypes common to all four donors, non-shared ones had lower generation probabilities.

V was pared by 5 bases and J by 0 bases, with 3 bases of the junction left unmatched. Germline loops: CDR1 MNHEY, CDR2 SVGAGI. CDR3 length: 15 amino acids. Recent vaccinations or acute infections were absent in the healthy HIV-negative adult donors. In the case of this clone: Its antigen is as yet unknown.

Clones were read by immunoSEQ multiplex PCR, and TCRdb kept only the in-frame ones, dropping some. In the table there are 950,000 to 1,100,000 clones, around 76% of which are singletons. This chain connects TRBV6-5 to TRBJ1-1; TRBD1 agrees at 10 bases. The receptor's source is a man aged 18 to 29 in good health. The material sequenced was memory CD4+ T cells sorted from blood. The sample's subset: CD45RA-negative fraction. CDR3 sequence: CASSRQGALNTEAFF. Here the CDR3 DNA reads TGTGCCAGCAGTCGACAGGGGGCATTGAACACTGAAGCTTTCTTT.